The T cell receptor (beta chain) described here comes from a study of control samples from healthy donors and cancer patients (dated by TCRdb to about 2020). A remark on this clone: It has no known antigen specificity. The input lacks base qualities; no much larger clone sits a single base away. The same CDR3 arises from other DNA sequences in this sample as well.

Library creation used the immunoSEQ multiplex PCR assay. TCRdb stores this immuneACCESS table with in-frame sequences only. Part of the clones is absent; in the studies checked, under half of the shortfall reflects unresolved V genes, and no reason is known for the rest. This sample is represented by 100,000 to 120,000 clones; just under 85% of them were singletons. Clones ranked in the top ten supply approximately 6.7% of the sample. CDR1 and CDR2, looked up from the germline V gene, are SNHLY and FYNNEI. The CDR3 contains 14 residues, cysteine and phenylalanine counted. Only the CDR3 DNA is retained, 42 bases long and in frame from the first base. Trimming removed 6 bases from V and 5 bases from J; the gene matches leave 7 bases unexplained.

This receptor chain uses TRBV2 and TRBJ1-2; TRBD1 lines up with 9 middle nucleotides. The receptor's source is a man younger than 35 in good health. Sequenced: blood. At the DNA level, the sequence is TGTGCCAGCAGAGGGACAGGGATTCGATATGGCTACACCTTC. This sequence encodes CASRGTGIRYGYTF.